These 29 T cell receptor beta chains were all obtained from the same sample, sequenced in a study of cytomegalovirus exposure and HLA in healthy donors. The PCR used 60 Vbeta and 13 Jbeta primers. TCRdb's copy holds only in-frame clones and misses some; the assay was immunoSEQ multiplex PCR. In the table there are 170,000 or so clones, 80% to 90% of which are singletons. The sequencing sample was made of PBMCs. Every receptor here comes from a man between 18 and 35 years old in good health and CMV-seronegative.

The CDR3 region is CASSRRTSGAPYEQYF. For the CDR3, the DNA is TGTGCCAGCAGCCGCCGGACTAGCGGGGCCCCGTACGAGCAGTACTTC. V usage is TRBV5-6 and J usage is TRBJ2-7; 12 bases line up with TRBD2. The CDR3 has 16 amino acids. The germline V gene encodes CDR1 SGHDT and CDR2 YYEEEE. After removal of 4 bases from V and 4 bases from J, the junction contained 9 bases not matched to a gene. Supplemented by reference TRBV5-6 and TRBJ2-7, the full variable domain reads DAGVTQSPTHLIKTRGQQVTLRCSPKSGHDTVSWYQQALGQGPQFIFQYYEEEERQRGNFPDRFSGHQFPNYSSELNVNALLLGDSALYLCASSRRTSGAPYEQYFGPGTRLTVT.

This chain links TRBV7-9 with TRBJ2-1, with no clear D. CDR3 length equals 13 residues. Germline V lookup: CDR1 SEHNR, CDR2 FQNEAQ (reference sequence). Deletions cut 5 bases from V and 8 bases from J, with 13 bases between. The chain's CDR3 is CASSPTYSHEQFF. Written as DNA, the CDR3 is TGTGCCAGCAGCCCCACTTATTCGCATGAGCAGTTCTTC.

The chain links TRBV2 to TRBJ2-1; the D is unclear. V gave up 5 bases and J gave up 6 bases, with 11 bases separating them. CDR1 is SNHLY and CDR2 is FYNNEI in the germline V gene. CDR3 length: 13 amino acids. The CDR3 region has the DNA TGTGCCAGCAGTCCCTCAACAATCAATGAGCAGTTCTTC. Protein sequence: CASSPSTINEQFF.

The rearrangement joins TRBV13 to TRBJ2-3; D gene uncertain. CDR3 size: 16 residues. The V and J ends lost 0 bases and 0 bases respectively, with 10 bases between them. Germline CDR1 reads PRHDT; CDR2 reads FYEKMQ (reference sequence). The CDR3 DNA is TGTGCCAGCAGCTTAGGACCCGGGTCGAGCACAGATACGCAGTATTTT. Its translation: CASSLGPGSSTDTQYF. Based on the CDR3 plus reference TRBV13 and TRBJ2-3, the full variable domain is AAGVIQSPRHLIKEKRETATLKCYPIPRHDTVYWYQQGPGQDPQFLISFYEKMQSDKGSIPDRFSAQQFSDYHSELNMSSLELGDSALYFCASSLGPGSSTDTQYFGPGTRLTVL.

The V and J genes are TRBV28 and TRBJ1-3; D is perhaps TRBD1 (6 bases). The DNA end favors TRBJ2-2, so the J call may be wrong. Germline lookup yields CDR1 MDHEN and CDR2 SYDVKM. The length of the CDR3 is 17 residues. CDR3 residues: CASSSPPGHGNTGELFF. The CDR3 DNA sequence: TGTGCCAGCAGTTCTCCCCCGGGACACGGGAACACCGGGGAGCTGTTTTTT.

The V gene is TRBV28, the J gene TRBJ2-7; no clear D. Germline V lookup: CDR1 MDHEN, CDR2 SYDVKM. The CDR3 length is 13 residues. The ends were cut back, 3 bases at V and 8 bases at J, with 14 bases in the middle. The CDR3 reads CASSFGALGKQYF. In DNA form, the CDR3 reads TGTGCCAGCAGTTTCGGCGCCCTAGGCAAGCAGTACTTC.

The rearrangement links TRBV7-8 to TRBJ2-5; the match to TRBD1 covers 9 bases. The DNA matches TRBJ2-7 better at its end, which makes the J call doubtful. CDR1 is SGHVS and CDR2 is FQNEAQ in the germline V gene. The CDR3 runs to 17 residues. CDR3 nucleotides: TGTGCCAGCAGCTGGCCCAACAGAAGGGACAGGGCCTACGAGCAGTACTTC. Translating gives CASSWPNRRDRAYEQYF.

This chain connects TRBV30 to TRBJ1-3, with unresolved D. V lost 2 bases and J lost 8, with 10 bases in between. CDR3 size: 12 residues. Germline V gene sequence: CDR1 GTSNPN, CDR2 SVGIG (reference sequence). This CDR3 is CAWSLRGDTIYF. In DNA form, the CDR3 reads TGTGCCTGGAGTCTTCGGGGTGACACCATATATTTT.

The chain is built from TRBV4-1 and TRBJ2-3, with 10 bases aligning to TRBD1. Germline V CDR1 and CDR2: MGHRA, YSYEKL. With 1 base clipped from V and 7 bases from J, the junction kept 2 bases outside the gene matches. CDR3 length: 14 residues. The CDR3 reads CASSQGGQGNTQYF. As DNA, the CDR3 is TGCGCCAGCAGCCAAGGGGGACAGGGGAATACGCAGTATTTT.

This sequence joins TRBV28 and TRBJ2-2; TRBD2 matches at 9 bases. The germline V gene has CDR1 MDHEN and CDR2 SYDVKM. The CDR3 has 18 residues. With 2 bases clipped from V and 1 base from J, the junction kept 8 bases outside the gene matches. The CDR3 here is CASSLVSGRGRNTGELFF. In DNA, the CDR3 is TGTGCCAGCAGTTTAGTTAGCGGGAGAGGCCGGAACACCGGGGAGCTGTTTTTT.

This chain joins TRBV29-1 and TRBJ1-2, with D hard to call. The CDR3 has 11 residues. The V end was cut by 7 bases, the J end by 7 bases, with 13 bases between. Germline assignment: CDR1 SQVTM and CDR2 ANQGSEA. Written as DNA, the CDR3 is TGCAGCGCCCTGAGCGGTTTTGGCTACACCTTC. Protein sequence: CSALSGFGYTF.

The rearrangement links TRBV5-5 to TRBJ2-5; 14 bases fit TRBD2. V lost 2 bases, J lost 1 base, and 1 base stayed unmatched. CDR1 and CDR2 (germline): SGHKS, YYEKEE (reference sequence). This CDR3 comprises 16 residues. The CDR3: CASSFGTSGGQETQYF. The CDR3 DNA reads TGTGCCAGCAGCTTCGGGACTAGCGGGGGCCAAGAGACCCAGTACTTC. The full variable domain, completed using reference TRBV5-5 and TRBJ2-5, is DAGVTQSPTHLIKTRGQQVTLRCSPISGHKSVSWYQQVLGQGPQFIFQYYEKEERGRGNFPDRFSARQFPNYSSELNVNALLLGDSALYLCASSFGTSGGQETQYFGPGTRLLVL.

The genes are TRBV7-9 and TRBJ2-2; D not resolved. The CDR3 is 14 amino acids. Germline V gene lookup returns CDR1 SEHNR and CDR2 FQNEAQ (reference sequence). Trimming cost V 2 bases and J 7 bases, with 11 bases left between them. The CDR3 bases are TGTGCCAGCAGCTTAATGTCCGAGCACGGGGAGCTGTTTTTT. This sequence encodes CASSLMSEHGELFF.

The chain recombines TRBV5-6 with TRBJ2-3; 8 bases fit TRBD1. Unmatched junction bases numbered 11, after V lost 2 bases and J lost 0 bases. CDR1 SGHDT and CDR2 YYEEEE come from the germline V gene. The CDR3 sequence is 18 residues long. CDR3 coding DNA: TGTGCCAGCAGCTTACCCAGGGGGCGGTTGAAGAGCACAGATACGCAGTATTTT. Translating it yields CASSLPRGRLKSTDTQYF.

V gene TRBV15 combines with J gene TRBJ1-2; 10 positions agree with TRBD1. The CDR3 sequence is 14 residues long. The germline V gene has CDR1 LNHNV and CDR2 YYDKDF (reference sequence). V was clipped by 0 bases and J by 7 bases; unmatched bases: 2. Here the CDR3 reads CATSRDRTGGGYTF. CDR3 nucleotides: TGTGCCACCAGCAGAGATCGGACAGGGGGTGGCTACACCTTC.

V usage is TRBV5-5 and J usage is TRBJ2-1; TRBD1 aligns across 9 bases. J was trimmed by 4 bases and V by 4 bases; bases with no gene match: 9. The CDR3 is 16 residues long. Germline V lookup: CDR1 SGHKS, CDR2 YYEKEE (reference sequence). The CDR3: CASSGPGQGVYNEQFF. The CDR3 DNA reads TGTGCCAGCAGCGGCCCGGGACAGGGTGTTTACAATGAGCAGTTCTTC.

Only a few counts were recorded for this clone. The chain has TRBV25-1 and TRBJ2-1, with 7 bases that match TRBD1. The CDR3 is made up of 13 amino acids. The ends lost 6 bases at V and 4 bases at J; junction bases unmatched: 3. Germline values: CDR1 MGHDK, CDR2 SYGVNS. CDR3 loop: CASSQGQYNEQFF. DNA for the CDR3: TGTGCCAGCAGCCAGGGACAGTACAATGAGCAGTTCTTC.

The chain combines TRBV28 with TRBJ1-2; maybe TRBD1 (6 bases). The CDR3 sequence is 16 residues long. CDR1 is MDHEN and CDR2 is SYDVKM in the germline V gene. Trimming pared 6 bases from V and 3 bases from J, leaving 20 bases between. CDR3 sequence (DNA): TGTGCCAGCAGGGGGTCCCGCGCAGGGGACGACTATGGCTACACCTTC. Protein product: CASRGSRAGDDYGYTF.

The CDR3 DNA reads as TGTGCCAGTAGTATAAACACCTATGGCTACACCTTC. Its translation: CASSINTYGYTF. This sequence joins TRBV19 and TRBJ1-2; D gene unclear. V lost 2 bases, J lost 4 bases, and 5 bases lay in between. Germline V gene lookup returns CDR1 LNHDA and CDR2 SQIVND (reference sequence). CDR3 size: 12 residues.

This clone was detected only a few times. V usage is TRBV5-1 and J usage is TRBJ1-1; TRBD1 matches 7 bases. The germline gives CDR1 SGHRS, CDR2 YFSETQ. After removal of 0 bases from V and 6 bases from J, the junction contained 5 bases not matched to a gene. The CDR3 is 14 amino acids. The CDR3 region has the DNA TGCGCCAGCAGCTTGGGGGGCAGGGGGTCTGAAGCTTTCTTT. The encoded protein is CASSLGGRGSEAFF.

CDR3: CASSVGTGGIYEQYF. The CDR3 DNA follows: TGTGCCAGCAGTGTCGGGACAGGGGGAATATACGAGCAGTACTTC. The chain is built from TRBV25-1 and TRBJ2-7; TRBD1 matches 11 bases. The CDR3 length is 15 residues. Germline V lookup: CDR1 MGHDK, CDR2 SYGVNS. V was clipped by 4 bases and J by 4 bases; unmatched bases: 6.

In its sample, this clone was seen once. The genes are TRBV28 and TRBJ1-5, with D perhaps TRBD1 (6 bases). This CDR3 spans 14 amino acids. Between the trimmed V and J ends, which lost 4 bases and 5 bases, there was a span of 12 bases. Looked up from germline, CDR1 is MDHEN and CDR2 is SYDVKM. CDR3 region: CASSWTEDYQPQHF. DNA of the CDR3: TGTGCCAGCAGTTGGACAGAAGATTATCAGCCCCAGCATTTT.

The rearrangement uses TRBV9 and TRBJ2-3, with 10 bases lining up with TRBD2. With V trimmed by 4 bases and J by 4 bases, 9 bases remained unmatched. The CDR3 loop spans 16 amino acids. Germline V lookup: CDR1 SGDLS, CDR2 YYNGEE. CDR3 sequence: CASSQRTSGTADTQYF. CDR3 sequence (DNA): TGTGCCAGCAGCCAACGAACTAGCGGGACAGCAGATACGCAGTATTTT.

The CDR3 region is CASSMGGTEAFF. The DNA for the CDR3 is TGTGCCAGTAGCATGGGGGGCACTGAAGCTTTCTTT. The chain combines TRBV19 with TRBJ1-1; a weak D match, TRBD1 (5 bases). V gave up 6 bases and J gave up 4 bases, with 9 bases separating them. Germline V lookup: CDR1 LNHDA, CDR2 SQIVND (reference sequence). This CDR3 has 12 residues.

The chain links TRBV29-1 to TRBJ2-3; unclear D gene. The V end was cut by 7 bases, the J end by 0 bases, with 5 bases between. The CDR3 has 11 amino acids. Germline assignment: CDR1 SQVTM and CDR2 ANQGSEA. In nucleotides, the CDR3 is TGCAGCGCAAAAAGCACAGATACGCAGTATTTT. Translation gives CSAKSTDTQYF.

The chain combines TRBV4-1 with TRBJ1-2; the match to TRBD1 covers 8 bases. J was trimmed by 8 bases and V by 4 bases; bases with no gene match: 12. Germline loops: CDR1 MGHRA, CDR2 YSYEKL. The CDR3 is 15 residues long. DNA of the CDR3: TGCGCCAGCAGCCTATTCGGACAGGGTAGGCGAGGCTACACCTTC. It translates to CASSLFGQGRRGYTF.

The rearrangement uses TRBV6-5 and TRBJ2-3; 7 nucleotides line up with TRBD2. CDR3 length equals 14 residues. V trimming: 7 bases; J trimming: 3 bases; junction bases outside the gene matches: 7. The germline V gene encodes CDR1 MNHEY and CDR2 SVGAGI. DNA of the CDR3: TGTGCCAGCACCCGGGCGGGAGTAACAGATACGCAGTATTTT. It codes for CASTRAGVTDTQYF.

The chain combines TRBV28 with TRBJ1-2; D is unclear. Trimming pared 3 bases from V and 8 bases from J, leaving 16 bases between. Germline V lookup: CDR1 MDHEN, CDR2 SYDVKM. The CDR3 is made up of 14 amino acids. As DNA, the CDR3 is TGTGCCAGCAGTTTCTCGACGGCCCTCGGGGGCTACACCTTC. Amino acids: CASSFSTALGGYTF.

This chain joins TRBV7-9 and TRBJ1-4; weak D call: TRBD1 (5 bases). V was trimmed by 1 base and J by 5 bases, leaving 11 bases between them. The CDR3 extends over 15 amino acids. Germline loops: CDR1 SEHNR, CDR2 FQNEAQ (reference sequence). The CDR3: CASSLGGTVNEKLFF. In nucleotides, the CDR3 is TGTGCCAGCAGCTTAGGGGGCACGGTCAATGAAAAACTGTTTTTT.